These 31 T cell receptor beta chains came from one sample sequenced in a study of blood T cell repertoires in COVID-19. The method was immunoSEQ multiplex PCR; TCRdb's version includes in-frame clones alone and lacks a portion of them. Altogether roughly 150,000 clones are present, more than 75% being singletons, with the ten largest covering roughly 5.3%. The specimen was peripheral blood. The receptors come from a man between 18 and 35 years old with COVID-19, enrolled during active disease.

The chain couples TRBV10-3 to TRBJ2-3, with D maybe TRBD2 (6 bases). The CDR3 consists of 16 residues. V was clipped by 7 bases and J by 2 bases, with 19 bases between them. In germline, CDR1 is ENHRY, CDR2 SYGVKD. CDR3 loop: CAINPSGSGFTDTQYF. Here the CDR3 DNA reads TGTGCCATCAATCCCAGTGGTAGCGGTTTCACAGATACGCAGTATTTT.

The chain couples TRBV6-1 to TRBJ2-7; 7 bases fit TRBD2. From germline, CDR1 is MNHNS and CDR2 SASEGT. The trim removed 2 bases at V and 0 bases at J, leaving 10 bases unmatched. The CDR3 spans 17 residues. CDR3 nucleotide sequence: TGTGCCAGCAGTGAATCCACACTAGCGACGAGCTCCTACGAGCAGTACTTC. It encodes CASSESTLATSSYEQYF.

CDR3 sequence (DNA): TGTGCCAGCAGCCCAGGGGGAGAACAGTACTTC. This gives the protein CASSPGGEQYF. The gene calls are TRBV12-3 or TRBV12-4 and TRBJ2-7; 7 nucleotides align to TRBD1. The V gene end was trimmed by 6 bases and the J gene end by 10 bases; junction bases not matched to a gene: 6. This CDR3 has 11 residues.

V and J are TRBV27 and TRBJ2-1; 13 nucleotides agree with TRBD2. Losses at the gene ends were 3 bases for V and 7 bases for J; bases not matched to a gene: 12. The CDR3 consists of 18 residues. The germline CDR1 and CDR2 sequences are MNHEY and SMNVEV (reference sequence). The CDR3 loop reads CASSLVLAGGPTENEQFF. CDR3 DNA: TGTGCCAGCAGTTTGGTACTAGCGGGAGGGCCAACGGAAAATGAGCAGTTCTTC.

The chain recombines TRBV30 with TRBJ1-5; 7 bases are a match to TRBD1. CDR1 is GTSNPN and CDR2 is SVGIG in the germline V gene (reference sequence). The CDR3 loop spans 12 amino acids. The V gene end was trimmed by 8 bases and the J gene end by 4 bases; junction bases not matched to a gene: 5. CDR3 sequence: CALNRGNQPQHF. The CDR3 nucleotides are TGTGCCCTCAACAGGGGTAATCAGCCCCAGCATTTT.

The chain recombines TRBV7-9 with TRBJ1-1, with a weak D call TRBD1 (6 bases). V was trimmed by 5 bases and J by 3 bases, leaving 16 bases between them. The CDR3 has 15 amino acids. Germline V CDR1 and CDR2: SEHNR, FQNEAQ (reference sequence). The CDR3 sequence: CASSAREQGHTEAFF. The CDR3 coding sequence is TGTGCCAGCAGCGCTAGGGAACAGGGACACACTGAAGCTTTCTTT.

The CDR3, as DNA: TGCAGCGTAGGACAGGGGAACACTGAAGCTTTCTTT. Its translation: CSVGQGNTEAFF. The rearrangement uses TRBV29-1 and TRBJ1-1, with 8 bases matching TRBD1. There are 12 residues in the CDR3. Germline V gives CDR1 SQVTM, CDR2 ANQGSEA. With V trimmed by 6 bases and J by 1 base, 1 base remained unmatched. Supplemented by reference TRBV29-1 and TRBJ1-1, the full variable domain reads SAVISQKPSRDICQRGTSLTIQCQVDSQVTMMFWYRQQPGQSLTLIATANQGSEATYESGFVIDKFPISRPNLTFSTLTVSNMSPEDSSIYLCSVGQGNTEAFFGQGTRLTVV.

The V gene is TRBV5-4, the J gene TRBJ2-5; 13 nucleotides align to TRBD2. The CDR3 is made up of 15 amino acids. With 4 bases clipped from V and 1 base from J, the junction kept 1 base outside the gene matches. In germline, CDR1 is SGHNT, CDR2 YYREEE (reference sequence). CDR3: CASSRLAGGQETQYF. CDR3 DNA sequence: TGTGCCAGCAGCCGACTAGCGGGGGGCCAAGAGACCCAGTACTTC.

The chain carries TRBV15 and TRBJ1-1; D possibly corresponds to TRBD1 (5 bases). Germline CDR1 reads LNHNV; CDR2 reads YYDKDF (reference sequence). CDR3 size: 15 residues. V was trimmed by 0 bases and J by 1 base, leaving 9 bases between them. The CDR3 nucleotides are TGTGCCACCAGCAGAGAAAGACAGCCGAACACTGAAGCTTTCTTT. Encoded protein: CATSRERQPNTEAFF.

The rearrangement links TRBV4-1 to TRBJ2-7, with 7 bases identical to TRBD2. CDR3 length: 14 residues. From germline, CDR1 is MGHRA and CDR2 YSYEKL. The V gene end was trimmed by 4 bases and the J gene end by 6 bases; junction bases not matched to a gene: 9. CDR3 nucleotide sequence: TGCGCCAGCAGCCCTAGGACTAGTAGTCTCGAGCAGTACTTC. Its translation is CASSPRTSSLEQYF.

V is TRBV7-2 and J is TRBJ2-3; no firm D call. V was shortened by 1 base and J by 4 bases, with 9 bases between the two germline ends. Germline V gene sequence: CDR1 SGHTA, CDR2 FQGNSA. The CDR3 sequence is 14 residues long. The CDR3 spells CASSLVARSDTQYF. CDR3 nucleotide sequence: TGTGCCAGCAGCTTAGTCGCTAGATCAGATACGCAGTATTTT.

The chain recombines TRBV30 with TRBJ1-5; D is uncertain. Germline loops: CDR1 GTSNPN, CDR2 SVGIG (reference sequence). The CDR3 totals 13 residues. Trimming shortened V by 0 bases and J by 4 bases, and 7 bases separated the two germline ends. CDR3 amino acids: CAWSVEGNQPQHF. CDR3 DNA sequence: TGTGCCTGGAGTGTAGAGGGAAATCAGCCCCAGCATTTT.

The J gene is TRBJ2-7, the V gene TRBV7-9; D not resolved. The CDR3 covers 11 residues. Per the germline V gene, CDR1 is SEHNR and CDR2 is FQNEAQ (reference sequence). Trimming left V 5 bases short and J 7 bases short, with 9 bases between. CDR3: CASSDSLEQYF. In nucleotides, the CDR3 is TGTGCCAGCAGCGACTCCTTGGAGCAGTACTTC.

The count of this clone is one. The J gene is TRBJ2-3, the V gene TRBV25-1; D might be TRBD2 (7 bases). V lost 3 bases, J lost 9 bases, and 10 bases lay in between. Germline CDR1 and CDR2: MGHDK and SYGVNS. The CDR3 contains 12 residues. Here the CDR3 DNA reads TGTGCCAGCAGTGAGGGGAGGGGGACGCAGTATTTT. It translates to CASSEGRGTQYF. The full variable domain, rest sourced from reference TRBV25-1 and TRBJ2-3, is EADIYQTPRYLVIGTGKKITLECSQTMGHDKMYWYQQDPGMELHLIHYSYGVNSTEKGDLSSESTVSRIRTEHFPLTLESARPSHTSQYLCASSEGRGTQYFGPGTRLTVL.

This clone was observed once. CDR3 residues: CASSRGQMDSPLHF. As DNA, the CDR3 is TGCGCCAGCAGTAGGGGGCAGATGGATTCACCCCTCCACTTT. The chain has TRBV5-1 and TRBJ1-6, with 7 bases lining up with TRBD1. This CDR3 is 14 amino acids long. The V gene's germline CDR1 is SGHRS and CDR2 YFSETQ. Trimming at V came to 5 bases and at J to 8 bases, leaving 7 bases not matched to a gene.

V is TRBV7-2 and J is TRBJ2-7, with a possible D match to TRBD1 (6 bases). This CDR3 region has 17 residues. CDR1 is SGHTA and CDR2 is FQGNSA in the germline V gene. The germline V and J ends were trimmed by 5 bases and 2 bases, with 22 bases remaining between them. CDR3 sequence reads: CASSQTTRGKWTYEQYF. The CDR3 DNA reads TGTGCCAGCAGCCAAACCACGAGGGGGAAATGGACCTACGAGCAGTACTTC.

The chain links TRBV29-1 to TRBJ2-1; 8 bases map to TRBD2. With 3 bases clipped from V and 2 bases from J, the junction kept 12 bases outside the gene matches. The CDR3 covers 17 residues. From germline, CDR1 is SQVTM and CDR2 ANQGSEA. The CDR3 DNA sequence: TGCAGCGTTGATCGGGGTTGGCTAGCGGGTACCTACAATGAGCAGTTCTTC. As protein: CSVDRGWLAGTYNEQFF.

This chain links TRBV6-1 with TRBJ1-2; possible D gene TRBD1, 5 bases. This CDR3 has 13 amino acids. Per germline, CDR1 MNHNS and CDR2 SASEGT. Trimming left V 2 bases short and J 4 bases short, with 8 bases between. The CDR3 loop is CASSEQGVYGYTF. The CDR3 region has the DNA TGTGCCAGCAGTGAACAGGGTGTCTATGGCTACACCTTC.

V usage is TRBV7-9 and J usage is TRBJ2-3, with TRBD1 identical over 9 bases. This CDR3 is 15 amino acids long. V shed 2 bases, J shed 2 bases, and the junction held 2 bases outside the gene matches. Per the germline V gene, CDR1 is SEHNR and CDR2 is FQNEAQ (reference sequence). The CDR3 region has the DNA TGTGCCAGCAGCTTATGGGACAGGGACACAGATACGCAGTATTTT. This gives the protein CASSLWDRDTDTQYF.

This sequence joins TRBV30 and TRBJ1-1; a weak D match, TRBD1 (6 bases). Trimming left V 4 bases short and J 4 bases short, with 22 bases between. Germline V gene data show CDR1 as GTSNPN and CDR2 as SVGIG (reference sequence). The CDR3 is 16 residues long. The CDR3 reads CAWTRPQGPTITEAFF. CDR3 nucleotide sequence: TGTGCCTGGACCCGGCCCCAGGGGCCCACAATCACTGAAGCTTTCTTT.

This chain uses TRBV15 with TRBJ2-2, with TRBD1 matching 9 bases. The CDR3 covers 14 residues. The V segment lost 9 bases and the J segment 7 bases; nucleotides outside the gene matches: 9. CDR1 and CDR2 from the germline V gene are LNHNV and YYDKDF (reference sequence). The CDR3 nucleotides read TGTGCCACGCGACGGGACAGGGAGTTCGGGGAGCTGTTTTTT. The encoded protein is CATRRDREFGELFF.

V usage is TRBV2 and J usage is TRBJ2-7; 8 nucleotides match TRBD1. This CDR3 is built from 11 residues. V lost 5 bases, J lost 10 bases, and 4 bases stayed unmatched. Germline V gene sequence: CDR1 SNHLY, CDR2 FYNNEI. The CDR3 coding sequence is TGTGCCAGCAGTTCCGGACAGGGCCAGTACTTC. Translating gives CASSSGQGQYF.

The V call is TRBV28, the J call TRBJ2-7; the D gene is possibly TRBD2 (5 bases). The CDR3 runs 17 residues. Trimming removed 5 bases at V and 1 base at J, with 21 bases between. Germline-derived CDR1 and CDR2 are MDHEN and SYDVKM. CDR3 DNA sequence: TGTGCCAGCAGTCAGGCCTTTAAAGGACTGATTTCCTACGAGCAGTACTTC. This codes for CASSQAFKGLISYEQYF. The full variable domain, its missing parts supplied by reference TRBV28 and TRBJ2-7, is DVKVTQSSRYLVKRTGEKVFLECVQDMDHENMFWYRQDPGLGLRLIYFSYDVKMKEKGDIPEGYSVSREKKERFSLILESASTNQTSMYLCASSQAFKGLISYEQYFGPGTRLTVT.

The V gene is TRBV9, the J gene TRBJ1-6, with a possible D match to TRBD1 (6 bases). This CDR3 contains 15 residues. Germline V gene data show CDR1 as SGDLS and CDR2 as YYNGEE. The V end was cut by 0 bases, the J end by 6 bases, with 10 bases between. Written as DNA, the CDR3 is TGTGCCAGCAGCGTAGAGCCAGGGGCTAATTCACCCCTCCACTTT. Translating it yields CASSVEPGANSPLHF.

V usage is TRBV29-1 and J usage is TRBJ2-1; 9 bases match TRBD1. The CDR3 has 12 amino acids. The junction had 4 bases not matched to a gene; V was cut back by 4 bases and J by 9 bases. Germline V gives CDR1 SQVTM, CDR2 ANQGSEA. The CDR3 nucleotides are TGCAGCGTTGCACAGGGGGCGCTTGAGCAGTTCTTC. Encoded protein: CSVAQGALEQFF.

The chain joins TRBV18 to TRBJ1-2, with 8 bases that match TRBD1. CDR1 KGHSH and CDR2 LQKENI come from the germline V gene. V shed 3 bases, J shed 4 bases, and the junction held 10 bases outside the gene matches. This CDR3 region has 16 residues. This CDR3 is CASSPTQMTGAYGYTF. The DNA for the CDR3 is TGTGCCAGCTCACCGACCCAAATGACAGGGGCCTATGGCTACACCTTC.

This rearrangement joins TRBV19 to TRBJ1-6; D remains unclear. Germline V lookup: CDR1 LNHDA, CDR2 SQIVND (reference sequence). The V and J ends lost 5 bases and 0 bases respectively, with 8 bases between them. This CDR3 spans 15 amino acids. The CDR3 here is CASSHRFSYNSPLHF. The CDR3, as DNA: TGTGCCAGTAGTCACAGATTCTCCTATAATTCACCCCTCCACTTT.

This chain joins TRBV25-1 and TRBJ2-1; 8 nucleotides agree with TRBD2. The CDR3 loop spans 16 amino acids. V gave up 11 bases and J gave up 8 bases; unmatched junction bases: 20. Germline CDR1 is MGHDK and CDR2 is SYGVNS. In nucleotides, the CDR3 is TGTGCCCCCAATTGGCGGTCGAAGCGGGAGTCCTATGAGCAGTTCTTC. Amino acids: CAPNWRSKRESYEQFF.

This chain joins TRBV6-5 and TRBJ1-5, with a tentative D call TRBD1 (6 bases). V lost 9 bases, J lost 7 bases, and 16 bases lay in between. This CDR3 is built from 13 residues. Per the germline V gene, CDR1 is MNHEY and CDR2 is SVGAGI. CDR3 bases: TGTGCCAGTACCGTGGGGGCAGGCCAGCCCCAGCATTTT. Its translation is CASTVGAGQPQHF.

Worth noting for this clone: A junction boundary mismatches the germline segment, possibly from a read error. The chain uses TRBV6-2 or TRBV6-3 and TRBJ2-7; maybe TRBD2 (5 bases). The CDR3 is 12 residues long. Looked up from germline, CDR1 is MNHEY and CDR2 is SVGEGT. CDR3 loop: CASSYSSGLPMF. The CDR3 nucleotides read TGTGCCAGCAGTTACTCGTCTGGACTTCCCATGTTC.

V gene TRBV15 combines with J gene TRBJ2-5; TRBD1 is a possible D gene (6 bases). The germline gives CDR1 LNHNV, CDR2 YYDKDF (reference sequence). The length of the CDR3 is 17 residues. Trimming removed 0 bases at V and 6 bases at J, with 20 bases between. As DNA, the CDR3 is TGTGCCACCAGCAGAGATATTGGGACAAGGCTGGAGAAGACCCAGTACTTC. The encoded protein is CATSRDIGTRLEKTQYF.